This T cell receptor beta chain was sequenced in a study of PD-1 blockade in classical Hodgkin lymphoma. About the study: Every 2 weeks, patients got 3 mg/kg intravenous nivolumab. Study observations and caveats: TCR diversity in CD4+, not CD8+, cells rose significantly by C4D1. Individuals initiating nivolumab under 1 year after ASCT were excluded. For complete responders, baseline diversity was comparable to that of newly diagnosed patients.

Deletions cut 8 bases from V and 3 bases from J, with 17 bases between. The germline CDR1 and CDR2 sequences are SGHTA and FQGNSA. The CDR3 runs 14 residues. In every patient, relapse followed autologous stem cell transplantation, while exposure to brentuximab vedotin differed. This table comes from immunoSEQ multiplex PCR, and its TCRdb copy is limited to in-frame clones, with some not included. The sample shows roughly 60,000 clones, roughly 90% of them seen only once. Comments on this clone: The antigen remains undetermined.

The sequence was collected from a human donor with classical Hodgkin lymphoma. J is TRBJ2-7 and V is TRBV7-2, with D possibly TRBD1 on 7 matching bases. This specimen consisted of peripheral blood mononuclear cells (PBMCs), obtained at baseline. The DNA for the CDR3 is TGTGCCAGCGGCCTAGAGCAGGGGGGCTACGAGCAGTACTTC. Its protein is CASGLEQGGYEQYF.